The subject of this entry is one T cell receptor (beta chain). The antigen remains unidentified. Looked up from germline, CDR1 is SGHNT and CDR2 is YYREEE (reference sequence). V shed 4 bases and J 4 bases; nucleotides not matched to a gene: 5. The CDR3 is 15 residues long. The entry originates in a study of graft-versus-host responses after intestinal transplantation. The repertoire was sequenced with immunoSEQ multiplex PCR; TCRdb's copy has only in-frame clones and lacks some. Counted here are approximately 86,000 clones, 85% to 95% occurring once; the ten biggest clones make up more than 0.35%. The sample here was unstimulated CD8+ T cells sorted from spleen or lymph node cells, taken before transplant. The chain employs TRBV5-4 and TRBJ2-5; 12 positions agree with TRBD1. This sequence was found in a human donor who was the organ donor for an intestinal transplant. CDR3 DNA: TGTGCCAGCAGCGGGACAGGGGGCTCTTTAGAGACCCAGTACTTC. Encoded protein: CASSGTGGSLETQYF.